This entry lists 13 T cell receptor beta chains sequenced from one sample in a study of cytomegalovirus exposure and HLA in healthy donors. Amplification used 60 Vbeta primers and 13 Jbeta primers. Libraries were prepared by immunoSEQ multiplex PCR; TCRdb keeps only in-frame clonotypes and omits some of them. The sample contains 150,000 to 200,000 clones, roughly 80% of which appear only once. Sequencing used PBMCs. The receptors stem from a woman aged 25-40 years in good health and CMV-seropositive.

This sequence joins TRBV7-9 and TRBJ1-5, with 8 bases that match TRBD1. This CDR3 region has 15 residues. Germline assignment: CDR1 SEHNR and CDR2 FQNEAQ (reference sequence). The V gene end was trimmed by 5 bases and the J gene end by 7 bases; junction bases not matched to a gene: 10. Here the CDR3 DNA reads TGTGCCAGCAGCCCCCCGGACAGGGTGGGACAGCCCCAGCATTTT. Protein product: CASSPPDRVGQPQHF.

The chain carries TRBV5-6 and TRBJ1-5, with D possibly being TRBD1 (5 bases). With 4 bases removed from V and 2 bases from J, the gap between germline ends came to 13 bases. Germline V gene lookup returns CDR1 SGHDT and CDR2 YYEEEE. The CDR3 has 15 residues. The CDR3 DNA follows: TGTGCCAGCAGCGTAAGTTCGGGGGGCAATCAGCCCCAGCATTTT. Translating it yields CASSVSSGGNQPQHF.

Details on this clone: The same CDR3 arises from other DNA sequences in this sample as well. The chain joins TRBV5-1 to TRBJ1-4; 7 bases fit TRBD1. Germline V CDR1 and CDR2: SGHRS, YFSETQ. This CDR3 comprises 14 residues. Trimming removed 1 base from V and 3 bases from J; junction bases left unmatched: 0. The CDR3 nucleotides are TGCGCCAGCAGCTTGACAGGGGCTAATGAAAAACTGTTTTTT. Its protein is CASSLTGANEKLFF.

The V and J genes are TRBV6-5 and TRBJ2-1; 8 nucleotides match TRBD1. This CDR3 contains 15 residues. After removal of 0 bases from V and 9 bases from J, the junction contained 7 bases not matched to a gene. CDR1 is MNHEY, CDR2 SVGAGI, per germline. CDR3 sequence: CASSYSMTGDGEQFF. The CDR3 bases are TGTGCCAGCAGTTACTCAATGACAGGGGACGGTGAGCAGTTCTTC.

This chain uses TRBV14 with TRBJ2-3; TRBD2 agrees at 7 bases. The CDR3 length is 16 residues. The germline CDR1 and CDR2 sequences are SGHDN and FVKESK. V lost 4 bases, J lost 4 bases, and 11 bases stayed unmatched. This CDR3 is CASSRLSSGMSDTQYF. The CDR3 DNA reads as TGTGCCAGCAGCCGTCTCTCAAGCGGGATGTCAGATACGCAGTATTTT.

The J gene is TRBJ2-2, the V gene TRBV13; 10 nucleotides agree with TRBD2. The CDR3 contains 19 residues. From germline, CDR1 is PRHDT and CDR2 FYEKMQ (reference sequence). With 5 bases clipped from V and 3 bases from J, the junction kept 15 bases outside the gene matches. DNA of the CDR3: TGTGCCAGCAGCCTACCTGGGATCACTAGCGGGGCCTACACCGGGGAGCTGTTTTTT. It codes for CASSLPGITSGAYTGELFF.

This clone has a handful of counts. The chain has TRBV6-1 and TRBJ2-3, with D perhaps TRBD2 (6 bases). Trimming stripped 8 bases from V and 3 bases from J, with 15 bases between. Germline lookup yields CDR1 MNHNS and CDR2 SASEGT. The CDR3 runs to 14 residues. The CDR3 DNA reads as TGTGCCAGCTGTTTGACTAGGTTGACAGATACGCAGTATTTT. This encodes CASCLTRLTDTQYF.

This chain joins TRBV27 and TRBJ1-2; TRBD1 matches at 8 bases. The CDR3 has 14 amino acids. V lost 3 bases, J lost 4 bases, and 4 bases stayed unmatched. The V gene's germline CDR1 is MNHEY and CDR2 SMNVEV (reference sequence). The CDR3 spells CASSFSGGPYGYTF. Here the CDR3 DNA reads TGTGCCAGCAGTTTCTCAGGGGGCCCCTATGGCTACACCTTC.

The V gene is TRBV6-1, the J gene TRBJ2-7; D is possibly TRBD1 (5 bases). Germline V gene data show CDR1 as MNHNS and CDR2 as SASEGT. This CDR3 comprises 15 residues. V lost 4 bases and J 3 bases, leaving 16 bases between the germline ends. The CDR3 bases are TGTGCCAGCAGTGGATCAGGGTACGGGCTCTACGAGCAGTACTTC. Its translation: CASSGSGYGLYEQYF.

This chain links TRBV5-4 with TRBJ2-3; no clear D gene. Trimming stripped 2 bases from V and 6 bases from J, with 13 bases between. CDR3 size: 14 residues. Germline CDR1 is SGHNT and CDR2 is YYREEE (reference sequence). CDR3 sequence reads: CASSFPLPGDTQYF. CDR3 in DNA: TGTGCCAGCAGCTTCCCCCTACCCGGGGATACGCAGTATTTT. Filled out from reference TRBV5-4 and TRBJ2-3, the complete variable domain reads ETGVTQSPTHLIKTRGQQVTLRCSSQSGHNTVSWYQQALGQGPQFIFQYYREEENGRGNFPPRFSGLQFPNYSSELNVNALELDDSALYLCASSFPLPGDTQYFGPGTRLTVL.

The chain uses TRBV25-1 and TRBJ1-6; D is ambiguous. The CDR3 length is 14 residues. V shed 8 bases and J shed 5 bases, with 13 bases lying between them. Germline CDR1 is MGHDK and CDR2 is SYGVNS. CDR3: CASGPGRHNSPLHF. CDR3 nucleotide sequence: TGTGCCAGCGGACCCGGGAGACATAATTCACCCCTCCACTTT. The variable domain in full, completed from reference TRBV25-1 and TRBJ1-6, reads EADIYQTPRYLVIGTGKKITLECSQTMGHDKMYWYQQDPGMELHLIHYSYGVNSTEKGDLSSESTVSRIRTEHFPLTLESARPSHTSQYLCASGPGRHNSPLHFGNGTRLTVT.

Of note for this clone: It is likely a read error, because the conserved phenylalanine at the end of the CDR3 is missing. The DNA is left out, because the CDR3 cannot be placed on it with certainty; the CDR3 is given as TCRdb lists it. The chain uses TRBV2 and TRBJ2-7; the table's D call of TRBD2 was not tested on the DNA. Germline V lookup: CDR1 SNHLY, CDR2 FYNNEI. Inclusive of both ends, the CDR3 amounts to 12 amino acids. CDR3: CASSESGRETYL.

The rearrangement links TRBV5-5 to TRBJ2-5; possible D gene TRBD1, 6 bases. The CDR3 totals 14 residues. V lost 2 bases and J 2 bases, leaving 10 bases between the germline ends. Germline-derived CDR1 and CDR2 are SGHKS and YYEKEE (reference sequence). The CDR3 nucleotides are TGTGCCAGCAGCTTTACAGGGTGGCAAGAGACCCAGTACTTC. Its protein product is CASSFTGWQETQYF.